This T cell receptor beta chain appears in the sequencing data of a study of T-cell reconstitution after alpha-beta-depleted transplantation in children. Findings and limits, study-wide: After transplant, at about two months, alpha-beta T cells were reportedly derived from several hundred expanded graft clones. Some patients' high day-60 TCRbeta diversity was traced to surviving recipient T cells and thymic progenitors.

A library of TCRbeta sequences, prepared with unique molecular identifiers, was generated. Via MiXCR, TCRdb re-called the PCR reads, giving one row per CDR3 protein. The sample holds hundreds of thousands of distinct CDR3 sequences, 23% seen once. Note on this clonotype: Its target is not known.

This receptor was obtained from a boy less than two years old who had a stem cell transplant for acute myeloid leukemia, so the T cells may come from the graft donor. The specimen was PBMCs, mostly from graft donor cells, collected 360 days after TCRalphabeta/CD19-depleted stem cell transplant.

This CDR3 is CSASGRDFAYEQYF. The CDR3 bases are TGCAGTGCTAGTGGTAGAGATTTCGCCTACGAGCAGTACTTC. The J gene is TRBJ2-7, the V gene TRBV20-1; D remains ambiguous. The germline V gene encodes CDR1 DFQATT and CDR2 SNEGSKA (reference sequence). Trimming cost V 3 bases and J 2 bases, with 14 bases left between them. The CDR3 has 14 residues.